What follows describes a single T cell receptor (beta chain). As handled by the study authors: The assay estimated nucleated cells by amplifying reference gene primers. Using immunoSEQ multiplex PCR, the repertoire was profiled, and TCRdb retains in-frame clones only, with some absent. That table supplies the V and J calls and clone size; D and trimming were determined from the DNA. Of around 180,000 clones in the sample, approximately 79% were seen once. The sample originates from a study of blood T cell repertoires in COVID-19. Looking at the study overall: Italy, Spain and the United States were the sources of the convalescent and acute COVID-19 samples. T cells, B-cell-depleted T cells, or PBMCs supplied cDNA or gDNA.

CDR3 length equals 14 residues. Trimming cost V 2 bases and J 8 bases; bases outside gene matches: 3. CDR1 MNHEY and CDR2 SMNVEV come from the germline V gene (reference sequence). The clonotype was recovered from a man aged 60 to 75 with active or convalescent COVID-19. Sequencing was carried out using peripheral blood. The chain joins TRBV27 to TRBJ2-7, with TRBD2 matching 13 bases. CDR3 amino acids: CASSLRTSGSQQYF. CDR3 coding DNA: TGTGCCAGCAGTTTAAGGACTAGCGGGAGCCAGCAGTACTTC.